This T cell receptor (beta chain) was captured in a study of blood T cells in healthy people across ages. The CDR3 length is 16 residues. Losses at the gene ends were 6 bases for V and 0 bases for J; bases not matched to a gene: 8. Per germline, CDR1 SNHLY and CDR2 FYNNEI. Overall study findings and caveats: Greater diversity and more naive CD4+ cells were seen in long-lived donors than in aged donors.

Each donor's blood draw was roughly 9.8 milliliters of peripheral blood. Each sample had at least 6 million PBMCs isolated. This clonotype has only a few counts. Its antigen is unidentified. It was with a sample-barcoded 5' primer and a J-beta primer mix that a second PCR of roughly 6 to 12 cycles was run. MiXCR, run by TCRdb on the 5' RACE reads, gives a single entry per CDR3 protein. This sample has hundreds of thousands of distinct CDR3 sequences, with around two fifths found just once. Sequenced input: blood. The chain recombines TRBV2 with TRBJ2-4; 7 nucleotides align to TRBD1. This receptor was obtained from a man aged 60 to 75 in good health. The CDR3 region is CASSRQGTLAKNIQYF. The CDR3 DNA reads TGTGCCAGCAGCCGACAGGGAACGCTAGCCAAAAACATTCAGTACTTC.